This T cell receptor beta chain was captured in a study of tumor-infiltrating lymphocytes in primary liver carcinoma. The wider study: The patients presented with primary liver carcinoma, which was managed through surgical resection. Yields of productive TCRbeta reads ranged from roughly 3.65 to 7.13 million per sample and were similar across tissue types.

Findings of the study overall: Left bulk and unsorted, the samples did not allow CD4+ and CD8+ repertoires to be compared.

RNA was extracted from whole blood without cell sorting, alongside germline DNA. Chronic HBV infection, which was untreated, was present in the patients. From germline, CDR1 is SGHRS and CDR2 YFSETQ. The CDR3 contains 15 residues. V lost 0 bases and J lost 6, with 16 bases in between. TCR beta cDNA was made from 500 ng total RNA with a constant-region primer. Three-round nested multiplex PCR performed with slightly modified ARM-PCR produced the TCR beta libraries. A C-beta reverse primer was combined with TRBV1-TRBV30 forward primers in the first two PCR rounds, and each round had 10 cycles. TCRdb recomputed calls from the multiplex PCR reads with MiXCR, one row per CDR3 protein. The data contain 300,000 to 350,000 distinct CDR3 sequences, 65% of them singletons. Concerning this clonotype itself: As yet, its antigen is unknown.

The clonotype originates from a man between 40 and 49 years old with primary liver carcinoma and hepatitis B virus infection. The sequenced sample was peripheral blood. The chain uses TRBV5-1 and TRBJ2-7; possibly TRBD1 for D (5 bases). This CDR3 reads CASSLAPDKGLEQYF. CDR3 DNA sequence: TGCGCCAGCAGCTTGGCCCCAGACAAGGGGCTCGAGCAGTACTTC. Supplemented by reference TRBV5-1 and TRBJ2-7, the full variable domain reads KAGVTQTPRYLIKTRGQQVTLSCSPISGHRSVSWYQQTPGQGLQFLFEYFSETQRNKGNFPGRFSGRQFSNSRSEMNVSTLELGDSALYLCASSLAPDKGLEQYFGPGTRLTVT.